The T cell receptor beta chain under discussion was sequenced for a study of blood T cell repertoires in COVID-19. Background on the study: COVID-19 samples collected from the United States, Italy and Spain covered acute and convalescent phases. PBMCs, B-cell-depleted T cells, or T cells were the source of the cDNA or gDNA that made up the material.

CDR3 length: 19 amino acids. Germline CDR1 is SGHRS and CDR2 is YFSETQ. V was clipped by 4 bases and J by 5 bases; unmatched bases: 15. As processed by the authors: Reference gene primer amplification in the assay estimated nucleated cell counts. Sequencing was performed with immunoSEQ multiplex PCR; in TCRdb, only in-frame clones are kept and a portion is missing. V, J and clone size are taken as reported in that table, and D and trimming were inferred from the DNA itself. The sample yields more than 85,000 clones, more than 70% seen once. The V call is TRBV5-1, the J call TRBJ2-1; 13 nucleotides align to TRBD2. The sequence came from a woman in her forties or fifties with acute or convalescent COVID-19. The sample consisted of peripheral blood. The CDR3 protein is CASSRRGSTTSGRDNEQFF. The CDR3 region has the DNA TGCGCCAGCAGCCGCCGGGGGTCTACCACTAGCGGGAGGGACAATGAGCAGTTCTTC.